The entry below describes one T cell receptor beta chain. These data belong to a study of Ad26.COV2.S vaccination and SARS-CoV-2 variants. The assay was immunoSEQ multiplex PCR, and TCRdb's table has in-frame clones only and misses some. Here the sample spans about 350,000 clones, approximately 86% being singletons. Germline assignment: CDR1 SNHLY and CDR2 FYNNEI. This CDR3 has 13 residues. Trimming cost V 0 bases and J 7 bases, with 10 bases left between them. Specified treatment: 15 to 20 received Ad26.COV2.S at low or high dose, single or two shots; five or six received placebo; per-sample allocation not given. Repertoires come from day 63 after the first vaccine or placebo injection.

This rearrangement joins TRBV2 to TRBJ2-7, with D perhaps TRBD2 (6 bases). The receptor's source is a person aged 18-65 years who received the Ad26.COV2.S COVID-19 vaccine or a placebo. The sample was peripheral blood, taken in a trial of Ad26.COV2.S vaccine versus placebo. In nucleotides, the CDR3 is TGTGCCAGCAGTGAAGCGGAGGGGTTTGAGCAGTACTTC. Translated, it gives CASSEAEGFEQYF.